The clone carrying this T cell receptor (beta chain) was seen only a few times. Its antigen is currently unknown. The sample originates from a study of T cell repertoires in cytomegalovirus infection. Study details: Public TCR beta signatures indicated both CMV infection and matching HLA type. General study findings and limits: Carriage of CMV together with the relevant HLA was identifiable through cumulative public TCR beta family frequency. In two of eight donors, the top clonotype was HLA-C-restricted CMV-specific.

There are 14 residues in the CDR3. Germline V gene lookup returns CDR1 DFQATT and CDR2 SNEGSKA (reference sequence). J was trimmed by 5 bases and V by 6 bases; bases with no gene match: 12. TCRdb independently ran MiXCR on the reads; one entry per CDR3 protein. Among 150,000 to 200,000 distinct CDR3 sequences listed, roughly 27% were seen once. The sample consisted of PBMCs. The receptor was isolated from a human donor in good health (CMV status not recorded). Some clones in this sample may be carry-over from other donors' samples. The rearrangement uses TRBV20-1 and TRBJ2-7, with TRBD1 matching over 8 bases. The CDR3 reads CSAKTGQGAHEQYF. The CDR3 DNA is TGCAGTGCGAAGACCGGACAGGGAGCCCACGAGCAGTACTTC.